Listed below are T cell receptor beta chains from one sample, sequenced in a study of cytomegalovirus exposure and HLA in healthy donors. Sequenced by immunoSEQ multiplex PCR; TCRdb stores in-frame clones only, minus some. The data show 250,000 to 350,000 clones, with 70% to 90% seen just once and roughly 4% held by the top ten. Material for sequencing was PBMCs. Receptors were obtained from a man aged 40-49 years in good health and CMV-seropositive. CDR3s include the opening cysteine and the closing phenylalanine or tryptophan. D genes are given only for firm matches. Only some rows state a clone size, as once, few, many or a class for expanded clones.

>TRBD2|TRBJ2-1|TRBV6-5|NA
TGTGCCAGCAGCCTGCGGACTAGCGGCTACAATGAGCAGTTCTTC
CASSLRTSGYNEQFF
>TRBD2|TRBJ2-1|TRBV12-5|few
TGTGCTAGTGGTCCGGGGGGTGGCAATGAGCAGTTCTTC
CASGPGGGNEQFF
>NA|TRBJ2-1|TRBV7-2|NA
TGTGCCAGCAGCATGAGCCCGAGCTCCTACAATGAGCAGTTCTTC
CASSMSPSSYNEQFF
>NA|TRBJ2-7|TRBV30|NA
TGTGCCTGGAGTGGGGGACTCTCCTACGAGCAGTACTTC
CAWSGGLSYEQYF
>TRBD2|TRBJ2-7|TRBV7-6|NA
TGTGCCAGCAGCTTAGGGACTAGCGACGAGCAGTACTTC
CASSLGTSDEQYF
>TRBD2|TRBJ2-5|TRBV7-2|NA
TGTGCCAGCAGCTTATCGGTGACTAGCGGGAGTCAGAAGACCCAGTACTTC
CASSLSVTSGSQKTQYF
>NA|TRBJ2-7|TRBV7-2|NA
TGTGCCAGCAGCTTGACTCTCGGGGAGCAGTACTTC
CASSLTLGEQYF
>TRBD2|TRBJ2-1|TRBV7-3|NA
TGTGCCAGCAGCTACCGACTAGCTCCCTACAATGAGCAGTTCTTC
CASSYRLAPYNEQFF
>TRBD1|TRBJ1-5|TRBV5-3|NA
TGTGCCAGCGTTCAGGGACAGGGGCTCCCTTATAGCAATCAGCCCCAGCATTTT
CASVQGQGLPYSNQPQHF
>NA|TRBJ2-1|TRBV5-1|NA
TGCGCCAGCAGCCCTACTCGGGGTGAGCAGTTCTTC
CASSPTRGEQFF
>TRBD1|TRBJ1-1|TRBV29-1|NA
TGCAGCGTTCGGACCGGACAGGTAGAAGCTTTCTTT
CSVRTGQVEAFF
>TRBD1|TRBJ1-1|TRBV29-1|NA
TGCAGCGTCTCACAGGGGAGGAACACTGAAGCTTTCTTT
CSVSQGRNTEAFF
>NA|TRBJ1-5|TRBV21-1|NA
TGTGCCAGCAGCACCCTATACGGACAGGAGGGTTATCAGCCCCAGCATTTT
CASSTLYGQEGYQPQHF
>NA|TRBJ2-1|TRBV5-8|few
TGTGCCAGCACCCTTAGCTCCTACAATGAGCAGTTCTTC
CASTLSSYNEQFF
>TRBD2|TRBJ2-3|TRBV2|NA
TGTGCCAGCAGTAGGGGACTAGCGGGAGGGAGACGTGTTACAGATACGCAGTATTTT
CASSRGLAGGRRVTDTQYF
>NA|TRBJ2-5|TRBV9|NA
TGTGCCAGCAGCACAAGGGGATTACAAGAGACCCAGTACTTC
CASSTRGLQETQYF
>TRBD1|TRBJ1-4|TRBV9|NA
TGTGCCAGCAGCTCAGGGGGAGCGGCTAATGAAAAACTGTTTTTT
CASSSGGAANEKLFF
>NA|TRBJ2-7|TRBV18|NA
TGTGCCAGCTCGCCCCGGGAAGTGTCGGACTACGAGCAGTACTTC
CASSPREVSDYEQYF
>TRBD1|TRBJ2-2|TRBV4-3|NA
TGCGCCAGCAGCCAGGACACGGGACAGGCCCTCCGGGGGGAGCTGTTTTTT
CASSQDTGQALRGELFF
>NA|TRBJ1-5|TRBV21-1|NA
TGTGCCAGCAGCAAAGGCAGGTATAGCAATCAGCCCCAGCATTTT
CASSKGRYSNQPQHF
>TRBD2|TRBJ2-1|TRBV6-6|NA
TGTGCCAGCAGCGTTAACCCGGGACTAGCGGGAGGTGAGCAGTTCTTC
CASSVNPGLAGGEQFF
>TRBD1|TRBJ2-4|TRBV28|NA
TGTGCCAGCAGTTCCTCTCATCGACAGGGGTGGTTCAAAAACATTCAGTACTTC
CASSSSHRQGWFKNIQYF
>TRBD2|TRBJ2-3|TRBV5-1|NA
TGCGCCAGCAGCTTAACGCTGTCAGCGGGAGGGCCGGATACGCAGTATTTT
CASSLTLSAGGPDTQYF
>NA|TRBJ2-7|TRBV27|once
TGTGCCAGCAGTATACGCCGGGCCCAGGGGATGCACGAGCAGTACTTC
CASSIRRAQGMHEQYF